This T cell receptor (beta chain) was obtained from a study of siplizumab effects on memory and regulatory T cells. Germline assignment: CDR1 MNHNS and CDR2 SASEGT. Trimming removed 1 base at V and 11 bases at J, with 14 bases between. The length of the CDR3 is 13 residues. Assays covered 95,000 to 100,000 TCR templates per sample. Some clones are missing from TCRdb's copy, which holds only in-frame ones; the method was immunoSEQ multiplex PCR. The table has roughly 100,000 clones, more than 85% seen once. With respect to this clone: Its antigen is currently unknown.

Overall study findings and caveats: Mappable alloreactive CD4+ clones averaged approximately 62% Treg-derived with siplizumab versus under 30% in controls. Suppressive function of proliferating Tregs from siplizumab cultures was not confirmed.

The clonotype originates from a human donor in good health. The chain couples TRBV6-1 to TRBJ1-1; tentative D call: TRBD1 (5 bases). The source material was CD4+ T cells sorted from blood. The CDR3 spells CASSEGWGGYAFF. CDR3 coding DNA: TGTGCCAGCAGTGAAGGATGGGGGGGATATGCTTTCTTT.